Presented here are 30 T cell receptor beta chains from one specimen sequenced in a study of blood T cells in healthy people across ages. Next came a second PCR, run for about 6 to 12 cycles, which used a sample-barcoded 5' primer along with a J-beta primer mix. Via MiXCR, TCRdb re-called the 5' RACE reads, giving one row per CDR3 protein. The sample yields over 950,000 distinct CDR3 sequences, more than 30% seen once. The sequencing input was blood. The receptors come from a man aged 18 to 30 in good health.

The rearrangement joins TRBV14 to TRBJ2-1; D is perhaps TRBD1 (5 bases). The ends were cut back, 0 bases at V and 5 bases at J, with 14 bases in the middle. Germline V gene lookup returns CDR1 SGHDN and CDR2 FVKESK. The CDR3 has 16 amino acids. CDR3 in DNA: TGTGCCAGCAGCCAAGATAAGGCAGGGATCCACAATGAGCAGTTCTTC. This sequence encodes CASSQDKAGIHNEQFF.

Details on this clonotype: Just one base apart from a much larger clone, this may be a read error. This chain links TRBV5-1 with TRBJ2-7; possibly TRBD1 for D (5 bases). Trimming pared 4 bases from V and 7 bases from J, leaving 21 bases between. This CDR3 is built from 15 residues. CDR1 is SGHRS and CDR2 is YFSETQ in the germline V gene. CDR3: CASSVDSPSYNEQYF. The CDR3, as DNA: TGCGCCAGCAGCGTTGACAGTCCCTCCTACAATGAGCAGTACTTC.

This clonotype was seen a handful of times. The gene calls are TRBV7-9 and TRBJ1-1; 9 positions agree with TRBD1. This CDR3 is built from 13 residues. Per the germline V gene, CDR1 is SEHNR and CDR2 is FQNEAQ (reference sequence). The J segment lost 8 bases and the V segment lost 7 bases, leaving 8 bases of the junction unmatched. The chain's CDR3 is CASTHPGQGEAFF. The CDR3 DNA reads TGTGCCAGCACCCACCCGGGACAGGGCGAAGCTTTCTTT.

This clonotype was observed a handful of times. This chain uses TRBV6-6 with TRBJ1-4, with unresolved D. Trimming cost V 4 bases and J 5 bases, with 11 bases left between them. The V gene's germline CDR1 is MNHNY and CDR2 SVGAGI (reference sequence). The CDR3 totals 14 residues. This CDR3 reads CASSLILGNEKLFF. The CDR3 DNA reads TGTGCCAGCAGTTTGATACTGGGGAATGAAAAACTGTTTTTT.

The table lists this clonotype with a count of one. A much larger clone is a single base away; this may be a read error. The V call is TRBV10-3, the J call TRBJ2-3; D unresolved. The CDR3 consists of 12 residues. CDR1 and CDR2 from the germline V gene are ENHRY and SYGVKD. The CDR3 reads CAIRESADTQYF. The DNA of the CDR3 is TGTGCCATCAGGGAGTCGGCAGATACGCAGTATTTT.

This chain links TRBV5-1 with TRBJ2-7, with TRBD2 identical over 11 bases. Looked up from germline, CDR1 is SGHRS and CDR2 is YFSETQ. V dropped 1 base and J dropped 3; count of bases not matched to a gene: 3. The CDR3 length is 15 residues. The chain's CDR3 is CASSLFGTSGYEQYF. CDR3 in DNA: TGCGCCAGCAGCTTGTTCGGGACTAGCGGCTACGAGCAGTACTTC.

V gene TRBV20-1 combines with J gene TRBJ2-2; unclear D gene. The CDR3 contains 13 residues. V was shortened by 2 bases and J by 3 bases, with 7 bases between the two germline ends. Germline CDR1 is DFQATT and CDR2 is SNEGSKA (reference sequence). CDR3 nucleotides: TGCAGTGCTAGAAATGGGGACACCGGGGAGCTGTTTTTT. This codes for CSARNGDTGELFF.

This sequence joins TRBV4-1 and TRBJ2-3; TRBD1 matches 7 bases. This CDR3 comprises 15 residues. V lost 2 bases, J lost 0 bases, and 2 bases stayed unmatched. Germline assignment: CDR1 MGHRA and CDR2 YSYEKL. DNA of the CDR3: TGCGCCAGCAGCCAAACAGGGGCTAGCACAGATACGCAGTATTTT. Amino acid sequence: CASSQTGASTDTQYF.

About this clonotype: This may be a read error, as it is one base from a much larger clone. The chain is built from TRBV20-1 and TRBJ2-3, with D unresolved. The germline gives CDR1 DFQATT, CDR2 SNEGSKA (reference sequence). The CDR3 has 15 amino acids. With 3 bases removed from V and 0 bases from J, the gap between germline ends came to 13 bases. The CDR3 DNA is TGCAGTGCTAGGTTGGCTGACCCTAGCACAGATACGCAGTATTTT. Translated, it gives CSARLADPSTDTQYF.

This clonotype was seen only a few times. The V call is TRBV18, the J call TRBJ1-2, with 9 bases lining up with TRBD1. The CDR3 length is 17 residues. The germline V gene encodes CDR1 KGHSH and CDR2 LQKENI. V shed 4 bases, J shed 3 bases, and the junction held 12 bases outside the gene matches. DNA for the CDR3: TGTGCCAGCTCACATGGGACAGGGCCCACCGGAGACTATGGCTACACCTTC. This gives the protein CASSHGTGPTGDYGYTF.

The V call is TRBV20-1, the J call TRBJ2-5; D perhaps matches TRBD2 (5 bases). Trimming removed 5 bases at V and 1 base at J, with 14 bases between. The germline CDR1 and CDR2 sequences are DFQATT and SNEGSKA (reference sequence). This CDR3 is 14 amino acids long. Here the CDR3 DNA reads TGCAGTGCTCCAAACGGGGTACTCCAAGAGACCCAGTACTTC. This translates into CSAPNGVLQETQYF.

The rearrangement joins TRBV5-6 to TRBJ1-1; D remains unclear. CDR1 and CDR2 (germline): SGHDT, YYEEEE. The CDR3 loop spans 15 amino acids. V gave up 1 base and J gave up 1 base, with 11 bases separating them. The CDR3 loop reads CASSLTPVGNTEAFF. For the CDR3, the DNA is TGTGCCAGCAGCTTGACTCCAGTTGGGAACACTGAAGCTTTCTTT.

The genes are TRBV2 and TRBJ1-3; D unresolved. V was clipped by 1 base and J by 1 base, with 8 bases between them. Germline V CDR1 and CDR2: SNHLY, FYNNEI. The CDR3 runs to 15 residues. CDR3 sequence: CASSEGYLSGNTIYF. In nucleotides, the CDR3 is TGTGCCAGCAGTGAAGGTTATCTTTCTGGAAACACCATATATTTT.

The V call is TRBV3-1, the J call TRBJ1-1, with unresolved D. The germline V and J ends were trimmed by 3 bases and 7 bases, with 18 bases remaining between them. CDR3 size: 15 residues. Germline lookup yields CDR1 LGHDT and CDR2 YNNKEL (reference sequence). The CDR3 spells CASSQGQLLSFEAFF. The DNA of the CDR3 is TGTGCCAGCAGCCAGGGTCAGCTCCTAAGTTTTGAAGCTTTCTTT.

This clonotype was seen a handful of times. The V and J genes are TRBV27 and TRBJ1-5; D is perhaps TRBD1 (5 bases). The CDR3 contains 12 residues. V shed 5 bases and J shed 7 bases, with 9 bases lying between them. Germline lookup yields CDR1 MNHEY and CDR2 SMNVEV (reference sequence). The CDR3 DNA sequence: TGTGCCAGCAGTGCCGGGGCCCAGCCCCAGCATTTT. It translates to CASSAGAQPQHF.

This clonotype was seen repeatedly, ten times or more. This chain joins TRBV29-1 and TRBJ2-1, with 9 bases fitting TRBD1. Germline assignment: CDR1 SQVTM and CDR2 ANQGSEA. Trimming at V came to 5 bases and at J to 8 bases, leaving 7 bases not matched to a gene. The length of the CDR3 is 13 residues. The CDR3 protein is CSVRTGDMDEQFF. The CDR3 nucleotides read TGCAGCGTTCGGACAGGGGATATGGATGAGCAGTTCTTC.

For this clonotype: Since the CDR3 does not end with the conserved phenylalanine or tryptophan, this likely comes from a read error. The CDR3 coding sequence is TGTGCCAGCAGCTTAAACAGGGACAATGAGCAGTTCCTC. Protein product: CASSLNRDNEQFL. The chain combines TRBV7-8 with TRBJ2-1; perhaps TRBD1 as D (6 bases). Between the trimmed V and J ends, which lost 2 bases and 5 bases, there was a span of 7 bases. From germline, CDR1 is SGHVS and CDR2 FQNEAQ. The CDR3 is 13 amino acids.

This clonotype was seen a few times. The CDR3 loop is CASSQDRAELTEAFF. Here the CDR3 DNA reads TGCGCCAGCAGCCAAGATCGGGCGGAACTCACTGAAGCTTTCTTT. This rearrangement joins TRBV4-3 to TRBJ1-1; D is unresolved. The CDR3 is made up of 15 amino acids. Germline V CDR1 and CDR2: LGHNA, YSLEER. V lost 0 bases and J 4 bases, leaving 12 bases between the germline ends.

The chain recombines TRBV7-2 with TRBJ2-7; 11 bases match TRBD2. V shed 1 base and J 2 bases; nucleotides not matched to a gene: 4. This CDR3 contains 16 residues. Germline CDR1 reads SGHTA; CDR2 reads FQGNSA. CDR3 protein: CASSLGSSGRPYEQYF. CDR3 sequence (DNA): TGTGCCAGCAGCTTAGGTTCTAGCGGGAGGCCCTACGAGCAGTACTTC. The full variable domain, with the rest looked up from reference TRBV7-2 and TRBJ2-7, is GAGVSQSPSNKVTEKGKDVELRCDPISGHTALYWYRQSLGQGLEFLIYFQGNSAPDKSGLPSDRFSAERTGGSVSTLTIQRTQQEDSAVYLCASSLGSSGRPYEQYFGPGTRLTVT.

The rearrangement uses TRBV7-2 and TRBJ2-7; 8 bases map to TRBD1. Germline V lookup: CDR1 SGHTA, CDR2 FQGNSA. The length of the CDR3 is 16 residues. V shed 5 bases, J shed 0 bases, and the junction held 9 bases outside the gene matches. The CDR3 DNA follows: TGTGCCAGCAGCGAACTACGGGACAGGCCCTCCTACGAGCAGTACTTC. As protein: CASSELRDRPSYEQYF.

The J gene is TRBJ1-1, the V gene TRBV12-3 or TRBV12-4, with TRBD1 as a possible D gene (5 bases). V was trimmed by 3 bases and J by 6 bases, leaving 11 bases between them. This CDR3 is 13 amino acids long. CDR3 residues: CASSLGREAEAFF. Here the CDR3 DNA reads TGTGCCAGCAGTTTGGGCAGGGAAGCTGAAGCTTTCTTT.

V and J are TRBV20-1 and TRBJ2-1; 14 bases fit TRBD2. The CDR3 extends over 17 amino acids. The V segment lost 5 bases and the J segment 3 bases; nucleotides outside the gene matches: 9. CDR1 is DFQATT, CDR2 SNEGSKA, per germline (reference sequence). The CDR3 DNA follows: TGCAGTGCTGCGGGACTAGCGGGGGAAAGAATCTACAATGAGCAGTTCTTC. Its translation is CSAAGLAGERIYNEQFF.

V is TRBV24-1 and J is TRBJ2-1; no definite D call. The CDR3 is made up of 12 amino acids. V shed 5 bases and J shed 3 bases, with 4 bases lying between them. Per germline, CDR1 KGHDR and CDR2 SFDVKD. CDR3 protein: CATSADYNEQFF. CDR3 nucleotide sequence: TGTGCCACCAGTGCCGACTACAATGAGCAGTTCTTC.

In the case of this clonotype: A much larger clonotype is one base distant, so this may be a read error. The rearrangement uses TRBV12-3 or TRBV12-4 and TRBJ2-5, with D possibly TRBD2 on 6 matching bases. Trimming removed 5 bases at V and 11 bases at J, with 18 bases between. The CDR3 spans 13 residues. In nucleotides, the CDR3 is TGTGCCAGCAGTGTGAGAAGGCCGGGAGAGCAGTACTTC. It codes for CASSVRRPGEQYF.

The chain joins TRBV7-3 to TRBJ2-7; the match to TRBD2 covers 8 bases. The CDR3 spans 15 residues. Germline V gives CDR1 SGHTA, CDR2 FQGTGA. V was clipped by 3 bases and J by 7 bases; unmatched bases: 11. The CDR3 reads CASSLGASGYNEQYF. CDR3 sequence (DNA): TGTGCCAGCAGCTTGGGGGCTAGCGGGTACAATGAGCAGTACTTC. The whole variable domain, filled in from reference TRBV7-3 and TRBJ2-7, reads GAGVSQTPSNKVTEKGKYVELRCDPISGHTALYWYRQSLGQGPEFLIYFQGTGAADDSGLPNDRFFAVRPEGSVSTLKIQRTERGDSAVYLCASSLGASGYNEQYFGPGTRLTVT.

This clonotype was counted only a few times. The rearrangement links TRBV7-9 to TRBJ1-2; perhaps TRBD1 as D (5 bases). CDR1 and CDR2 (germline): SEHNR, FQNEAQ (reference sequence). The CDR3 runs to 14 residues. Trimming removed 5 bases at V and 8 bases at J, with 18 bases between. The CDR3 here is CASSPGGNIQGYTF. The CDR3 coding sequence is TGTGCCAGCAGCCCCGGGGGGAACATCCAAGGCTACACCTTC.

CDR3 DNA sequence: TGTGCCAGCAGTCCGTTGGACAGAAATCAGCCCCAGCATTTT. This gives the protein CASSPLDRNQPQHF. The chain joins TRBV6-6 to TRBJ1-5, with a tentative D call TRBD1 (6 bases). V gave up 5 bases and J gave up 4 bases, with 12 bases separating them. The CDR3 totals 14 residues. Germline V gives CDR1 MNHNY, CDR2 SVGAGI (reference sequence).

The CDR3, as DNA: TGTGCCAGCAGCCAGGGGGCTCGTGGCTACACCTTC. It encodes CASSQGARGYTF. This chain links TRBV6-2 or TRBV6-3 with TRBJ1-2; TRBD1 aligns across 8 bases. With V trimmed by 6 bases and J by 7 bases, 4 bases remained unmatched. The CDR3 length is 12 residues. From germline, CDR1 is MNHEY and CDR2 SVGEGT.

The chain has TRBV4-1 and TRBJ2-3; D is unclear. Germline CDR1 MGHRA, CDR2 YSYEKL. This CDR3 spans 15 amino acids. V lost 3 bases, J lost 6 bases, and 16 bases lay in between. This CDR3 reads CASSHAGFSGDTQYF. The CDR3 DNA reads TGCGCCAGCAGCCACGCTGGATTTTCCGGGGATACGCAGTATTTT.

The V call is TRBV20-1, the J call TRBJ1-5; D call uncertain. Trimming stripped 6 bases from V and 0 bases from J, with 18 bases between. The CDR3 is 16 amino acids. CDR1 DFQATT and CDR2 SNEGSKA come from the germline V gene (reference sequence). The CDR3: CSAEREGSYSNQPQHF. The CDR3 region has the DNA TGCAGTGCGGAGAGGGAGGGTTCTTATAGCAATCAGCCCCAGCATTTT.